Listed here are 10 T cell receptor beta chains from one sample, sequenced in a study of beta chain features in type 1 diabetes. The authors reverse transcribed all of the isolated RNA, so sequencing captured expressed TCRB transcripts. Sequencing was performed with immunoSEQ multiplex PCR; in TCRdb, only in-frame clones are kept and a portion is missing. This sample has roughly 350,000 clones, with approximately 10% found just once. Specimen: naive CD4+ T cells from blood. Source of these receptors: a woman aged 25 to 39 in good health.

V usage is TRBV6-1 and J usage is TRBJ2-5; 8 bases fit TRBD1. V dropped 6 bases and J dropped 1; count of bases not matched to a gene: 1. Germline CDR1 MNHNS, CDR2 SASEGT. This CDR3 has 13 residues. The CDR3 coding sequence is TGTGCCAGCAGGACAGGGGTCCAAGAGACCCAGTACTTC. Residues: CASRTGVQETQYF.

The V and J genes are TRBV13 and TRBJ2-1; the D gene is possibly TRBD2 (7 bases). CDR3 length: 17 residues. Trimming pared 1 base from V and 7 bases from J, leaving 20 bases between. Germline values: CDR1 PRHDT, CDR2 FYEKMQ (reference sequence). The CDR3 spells CASSLVGGWGDRNEQFF. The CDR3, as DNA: TGTGCCAGCAGCTTAGTCGGGGGGTGGGGCGACAGGAATGAGCAGTTCTTC.

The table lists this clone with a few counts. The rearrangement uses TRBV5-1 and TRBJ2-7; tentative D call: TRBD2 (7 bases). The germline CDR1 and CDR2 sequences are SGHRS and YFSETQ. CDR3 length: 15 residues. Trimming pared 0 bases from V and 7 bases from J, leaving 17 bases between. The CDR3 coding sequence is TGCGCCAGCAGCTTGGACGCGGGGGCGCCGGGGGAGCAGTACTTC. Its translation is CASSLDAGAPGEQYF.

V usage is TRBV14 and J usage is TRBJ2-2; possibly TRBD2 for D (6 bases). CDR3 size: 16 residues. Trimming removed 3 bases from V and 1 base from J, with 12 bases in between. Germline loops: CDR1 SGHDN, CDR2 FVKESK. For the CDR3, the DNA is TGTGCCAGCAGCCAGGTTAGCGGATTGAACACCGGGGAGCTGTTTTTT. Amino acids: CASSQVSGLNTGELFF. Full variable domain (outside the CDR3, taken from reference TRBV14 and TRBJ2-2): EAGVTQFPSHSVIEKGQTVTLRCDPISGHDNLYWYRRVMGKEIKFLLHFVKESKQDESGMPNNRFLAERTGGTYSTLKVQPAELEDSGVYFCASSQVSGLNTGELFFGEGSRLTVL.

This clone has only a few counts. The CDR3 DNA sequence: TGTGCCAGCAGGTCCGACAGGGGGGGGCACAATGAGCAGTTCTTC. Residues: CASRSDRGGHNEQFF. The chain combines TRBV6-5 with TRBJ2-1; 9 bases align to TRBD1. The V and J ends lost 6 bases and 5 bases, in that order; junction bases with no gene match: 8. Germline CDR1 and CDR2: MNHEY and SVGAGI. This CDR3 comprises 15 residues.

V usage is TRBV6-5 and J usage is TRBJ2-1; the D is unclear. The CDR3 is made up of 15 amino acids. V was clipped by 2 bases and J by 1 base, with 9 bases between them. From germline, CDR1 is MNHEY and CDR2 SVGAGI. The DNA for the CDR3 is TGTGCCAGCAGTTACCGTGAGATGTCCTACAATGAGCAGTTCTTC. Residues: CASSYREMSYNEQFF.

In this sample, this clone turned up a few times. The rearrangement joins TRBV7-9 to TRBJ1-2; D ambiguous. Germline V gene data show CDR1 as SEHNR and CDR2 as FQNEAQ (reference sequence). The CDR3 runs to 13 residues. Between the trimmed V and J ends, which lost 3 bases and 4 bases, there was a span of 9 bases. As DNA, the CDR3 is TGTGCCAGCAGCTTTCCGGGTGGCTATGGCTACACCTTC. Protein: CASSFPGGYGYTF.

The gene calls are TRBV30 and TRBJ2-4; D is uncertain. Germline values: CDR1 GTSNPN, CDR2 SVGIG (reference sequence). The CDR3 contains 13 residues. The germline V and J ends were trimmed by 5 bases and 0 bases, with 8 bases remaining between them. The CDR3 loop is CAWGQEAKNIQYF. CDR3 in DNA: TGTGCCTGGGGTCAGGAAGCCAAAAACATTCAGTACTTC.

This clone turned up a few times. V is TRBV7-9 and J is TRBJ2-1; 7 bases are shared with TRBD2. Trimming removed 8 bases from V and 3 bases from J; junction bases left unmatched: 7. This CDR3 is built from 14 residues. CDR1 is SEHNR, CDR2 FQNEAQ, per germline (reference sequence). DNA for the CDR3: TGTGCCAGCCCCATGGGCGGGAGCTACAATGAGCAGTTCTTC. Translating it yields CASPMGGSYNEQFF.

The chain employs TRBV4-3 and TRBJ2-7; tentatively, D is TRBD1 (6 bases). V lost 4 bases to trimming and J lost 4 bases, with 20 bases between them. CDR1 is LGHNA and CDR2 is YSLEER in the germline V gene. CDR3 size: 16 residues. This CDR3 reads CASSLLIGTKRYEQYF. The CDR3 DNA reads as TGCGCCAGCAGCCTCCTTATCGGGACAAAGAGATACGAGCAGTACTTC.